The clone carrying this T cell receptor beta chain was seen a handful of times. The target antigen is unknown. A multiplex PCR was run with 60 Vbeta primers and 13 Jbeta primers. The data were produced by immunoSEQ multiplex PCR, yet TCRdb's version contains in-frame clones alone and is incomplete. The table records 50,000 or so clones, 72% of them present only once. Germline-derived CDR1 and CDR2 are SGHRS and YFSETQ. The CDR3 is made up of 15 amino acids. J was trimmed by 7 bases and V by 3 bases; bases with no gene match: 10. This record belongs to a study of cytomegalovirus exposure and HLA in healthy donors. Study as a whole: Earlier, about 180 million T cells were analyzed, and about 120 million unique TCR beta sequences were found among them.

Study results and caveats: What a later analysis showed was that several of the most significant clusters appeared linked to common viral pathogens. Most observed TCR sequences were rare, whereas some public TCRs were detected in many donors.

The TCR comes from a man in his thirties or forties in good health and CMV-seronegative. The chain joins TRBV5-1 to TRBJ2-1; 7 positions match TRBD2. The sequenced material came from PBMCs. CDR3 residues: CASSSSAGEWNEQFF. The CDR3, as DNA: TGCGCCAGCAGCTCAAGCGCGGGAGAGTGGAATGAGCAGTTCTTC. Complete variable domain (other parts from reference TRBV5-1 and TRBJ2-1): KAGVTQTPRYLIKTRGQQVTLSCSPISGHRSVSWYQQTPGQGLQFLFEYFSETQRNKGNFPGRFSGRQFSNSRSEMNVSTLELGDSALYLCASSSSAGEWNEQFFGPGTRLTVL.